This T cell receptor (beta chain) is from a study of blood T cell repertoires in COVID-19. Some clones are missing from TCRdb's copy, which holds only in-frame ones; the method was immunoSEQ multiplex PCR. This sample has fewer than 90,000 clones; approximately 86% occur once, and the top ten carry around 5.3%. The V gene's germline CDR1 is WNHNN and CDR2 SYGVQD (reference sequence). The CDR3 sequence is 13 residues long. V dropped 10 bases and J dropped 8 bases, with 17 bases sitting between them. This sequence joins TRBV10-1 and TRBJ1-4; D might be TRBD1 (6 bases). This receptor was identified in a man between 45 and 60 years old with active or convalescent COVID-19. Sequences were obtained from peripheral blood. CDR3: CATSGGRGEKLFF. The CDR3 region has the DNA TGCGCCACCTCGGGAGGAAGGGGGGAAAAACTGTTTTTT.